A selection of T cell receptor beta chains follows, all from one sample in a study of CD8 T cells in ankylosing spondylitis. TCRdb independently ran MiXCR on the 5' RACE reads; one entry per CDR3 protein. The table has about 170,000 distinct CDR3 sequences, approximately 20% seen once; the top ten hold about 7.6%. The sample taken for sequencing was blood, either unsorted or a sorted T cell fraction (not recorded which). The receptors originated from a male donor with ankylosing spondylitis or in good health (not recorded which). CDR3s include the opening cysteine and the closing phenylalanine or tryptophan. Fields, in order: J gene, clone size, V gene, D gene, CDR3 protein, CDR3 DNA. A D gene is named only where the DNA matches it firmly. Clone size appears in some rows only: once, few, many, or a class for an expanded clone.

TRBJ2-2 | NA | TRBV20-1 | NA | CSARDWSKGQNTGELFF | TGCAGTGCTAGAGATTGGTCGAAGGGACAGAACACCGGGGAGCTGTTTTTT
TRBJ1-2 | many | TRBV20-1 | NA | CSARESVYGYTF | TGCAGTGCTAGAGAGTCAGTTTATGGCTACACCTTC
TRBJ1-1 | many | TRBV5-1 | NA | CASSLGGSVNTEAFF | TGCGCCAGCAGCTTGGGAGGTTCAGTGAACACTGAAGCTTTCTTT
TRBJ1-2 | NA | TRBV7-9 | NA | CASSSLWAGGSGYTF | TGTGCCAGCAGCTCCTTGTGGGCAGGCGGGTCCGGCTACACCTTC
TRBJ2-2 | NA | TRBV6-1 | NA | CASSLTGQSGELFF | TGTGCCAGCAGTCTTACCGGACAGTCCGGGGAGCTGTTTTTT
TRBJ2-5 | many | TRBV28 | NA | CASSFVSRSETQYF | TGTGCCAGCAGTTTTGTAAGTCGGTCAGAGACCCAGTACTTC
TRBJ1-2 | NA | TRBV12-3/TRBV12-4 | NA | CASTPSLGTYYGYTF | TGTGCCAGCACCCCTTCTTTGGGGACCTACTATGGCTACACCTTC
TRBJ2-7 | many | TRBV29-1 | NA | CSVEAGERYF | TGCAGCGTTGAGGCCGGCGAGAGGTACTTC
TRBJ2-7 | few | TRBV11-1 | NA | CASSPRQFAYEQYF | TGTGCCAGCAGTCCAAGACAGTTCGCCTACGAGCAGTACTTC
TRBJ1-1 | few | TRBV5-1 | NA | CASSLQQGSRTEAFF | TGCGCCAGCAGCCTACAACAGGGATCGAGGACTGAAGCTTTCTTT
TRBJ2-1 | NA | TRBV28 | TRBD1 | CASSSLQGGEFF | TGTGCCAGCAGTTCCCTACAGGGGGGTGAGTTCTTC
TRBJ2-3 | few | TRBV20-1 | NA | CSAREWADTQYF | TGCAGTGCTAGAGAGTGGGCAGATACGCAGTATTTT
TRBJ1-6 | NA | TRBV3-1 | TRBD1 | CASSLPDRGGSPLHF | TGTGCCAGCAGTCTGCCGGACAGGGGCGGCTCACCCCTCCACTTT
TRBJ2-7 | many | TRBV10-3 | TRBD2 | CAIRPSGRIYEQYF | TGTGCCATCCGTCCTAGCGGGAGGATATACGAGCAGTACTTC
TRBJ2-3 | NA | TRBV5-1 | NA | CASSLGGYTDTQYF | TGCGCCAGCAGCTTGGGGGGCTACACAGATACGCAGTATTTT
TRBJ1-2 | many | TRBV7-6 | NA | CASSLDGAVQGIGYTF | TGTGCCAGCAGCTTGGATGGGGCAGTGCAGGGAATTGGCTACACCTTC
TRBJ2-7 | many | TRBV20-1 | TRBD1 | CSAKRQGSEQYF | TGCAGTGCTAAAAGACAGGGTTCCGAGCAGTACTTC
TRBJ2-3 | many | TRBV9 | NA | CASSVAVSRADTQYF | TGTGCCAGCAGCGTAGCGGTCAGTAGGGCAGATACGCAGTATTTT
TRBJ2-5 | NA | TRBV29-1 | NA | CSVGGRMIETQYF | TGCAGCGTGGGGGGACGGATGATCGAGACCCAGTACTTC
TRBJ2-1 | NA | TRBV20-1 | TRBD1 | CSAKSTGDLSYNEQFF | TGCAGTGCTAAATCGACAGGGGACCTATCCTACAATGAGCAGTTCTTC
TRBJ2-4 | few | TRBV5-4 | TRBD2 | CASSLNPGGENIQYF | TGTGCCAGCAGCTTGAACCCTGGGGGGGAAAACATTCAGTACTTC
TRBJ1-1 | few | TRBV7-9 | NA | CASSLGTAHLGTEAFF | TGTGCCAGCAGCTTAGGGACGGCCCATTTAGGGACTGAAGCTTTCTTT
TRBJ1-1 | few | TRBV6-2/TRBV6-3 | NA | CASSYRLEDNLNTEAFF | TGTGCCAGCAGTTACCGGCTCGAGGACAACTTGAACACTGAAGCTTTCTTT
TRBJ1-6 | many | TRBV20-1 | TRBD1 | CSAMRGTGPAPLHF | TGCAGTGCTATGAGAGGGACAGGGCCGGCACCCCTCCACTTT
TRBJ2-1 | many | TRBV14 | NA | CASSQDGMGNLFF | TGTGCCAGCAGCCAAGATGGGATGGGGAATCTGTTCTTC
TRBJ2-1 | NA | TRBV5-1 | NA | CASSASQVDEQFF | TGCGCCAGCAGCGCATCGCAGGTGGATGAGCAGTTCTTC
TRBJ2-7 | NA | TRBV29-1 | NA | CSTASQGLSYEQYF | TGCAGCACCGCGTCTCAGGGTCTCTCCTACGAGCAGTACTTC
TRBJ1-4 | many | TRBV12-3/TRBV12-4 | NA | CASSDSYTGKLFF | TGTGCCAGCAGTGATTCCTACACTGGGAAACTGTTTTTT
TRBJ2-7 | many | TRBV10-3 | NA | CAISESIGGLDEQYF | TGTGCCATCAGTGAGTCTATCGGGGGGCTTGACGAGCAGTACTTC
TRBJ2-7 | NA | TRBV11-2 | NA | CASSLGAKASLYEQYF | TGTGCCAGCAGCTTAGGGGCGAAGGCTTCCCTCTACGAGCAGTACTTC
TRBJ2-2 | NA | TRBV11-2 | NA | CASSLVLRRTGELFF | TGTGCCAGCAGCTTAGTTTTAAGGCGGACCGGGGAGCTGTTTTTT
TRBJ2-5 | NA | TRBV6-1 | NA | CASSENPPGTQYF | TGTGCCAGCAGTGAAAATCCCCCCGGGACCCAGTACTTC
TRBJ1-1 | many | TRBV5-1 | NA | CASSWGTGNTEAFF | TGCGCCAGCAGCTGGGGGACGGGGAACACTGAAGCTTTCTTT
TRBJ2-4 | NA | TRBV20-1 | TRBD2 | CSAKASGRGYIQYF | TGCAGTGCTAAGGCTAGCGGGAGGGGGTACATTCAGTACTTC
TRBJ2-5 | few | TRBV5-1 | NA | CASSLEGRHQETQYF | TGCGCCAGCAGCTTGGAGGGCAGACACCAAGAGACCCAGTACTTC
TRBJ2-5 | NA | TRBV27 | NA | CASTNNLNRDGGQETQYF | TGTGCCAGCACCAACAACTTGAACCGGGACGGGGGCCAAGAGACCCAGTACTTC
TRBJ1-3 | NA | TRBV20-1 | TRBD1 | CSARDQGAENTIYF | TGCAGTGCTAGAGATCAGGGGGCAGAAAACACCATATATTTT
TRBJ2-7 | NA | TRBV12-3/TRBV12-4 | NA | CASSGGGPHEQYF | TGTGCCAGCAGCGGTGGGGGGCCACACGAGCAGTACTTC
TRBJ1-6 | many | TRBV20-1 | TRBD1 | CSAPGQGSYNSPLHF | TGCAGTGCTCCGGGACAGGGGTCCTATAATTCACCCCTCCACTTT
TRBJ2-1 | few | TRBV5-1 | TRBD1 | CASSLGDRGQSPFF | TGCGCCAGCAGCTTGGGGGACAGGGGGCAAAGTCCGTTCTTC
TRBJ2-5 | few | TRBV5-1 | TRBD2 | CASSLVSGGLETQYF | TGCGCCAGCAGCTTGGTTTCGGGAGGGCTTGAGACCCAGTACTTC
TRBJ2-1 | NA | TRBV20-1 | NA | CCASSRVGAGGIRRPYNEQFF | TGCTGTGCTAGTTCCCGTGTTGGGGCAGGAGGGATAAGGAGGCCCTACAATGAGCAGTTCTTC
TRBJ2-3 | NA | TRBV7-1 | NA | CASSSQGPDTQYF | TGTGCCAGCAGCTCACAGGGTCCAGATACGCAGTATTTT
TRBJ2-7 | many | TRBV5-1 | NA | CASSADTVPYEQYF | TGCGCCAGCAGCGCGGACACAGTACCCTACGAGCAGTACTTC
TRBJ2-1 | NA | TRBV5-1 | NA | CASSLVLVRDEQFF | TGCGCCAGCAGCTTGGTCTTGGTTAGGGATGAGCAGTTCTTC
TRBJ2-3 | NA | TRBV5-1 | TRBD2 | CASSLATSGGAGDTQYF | TGCGCCAGCAGCTTGGCGACTAGCGGAGGGGCGGGAGATACGCAGTATTTT